This T cell receptor beta chain emerged from a study of cytomegalovirus exposure and HLA in healthy donors. In this sample, this clone turned up a few times. PCR used 60 Vbeta primers and 13 Jbeta primers. Measured with immunoSEQ multiplex PCR; TCRdb has only the in-frame clones, and not every one. Here the sample spans around 120,000 clones, 80% being singletons. Germline V CDR1 and CDR2: MNHNY, SVGAGI (reference sequence). V shed 5 bases, J shed 2 bases, and the junction held 5 bases outside the gene matches. The CDR3 covers 15 residues. The source of this sequence is a woman aged 40 to 50 in good health and CMV-seronegative. Input material: PBMCs. J is TRBJ1-5 and V is TRBV6-6; TRBD1 aligns across 8 bases. The CDR3 DNA reads as TGTGCCAGCAGTCTAGCGGGACAGGGCAATCAGCCCCAGCATTTT. Protein sequence: CASSLAGQGNQPQHF.